These 8 T cell receptor beta chains were sequenced from one sample in a study of T-cell memory formation after mild COVID-19. Each CDR3 protein gets one entry after TCRdb re-called the 5' RACE reads with MiXCR. This table holds about 470,000 distinct CDR3 sequences, more than 20% found once. The material sequenced was PBMCs or a T cell subset sorted from them (not recorded which). The receptors derive from an adult woman who had mild COVID-19 (a few samples of this study predate the infection). Cell type and time point are not known.

This clonotype appeared a few times. The V gene is TRBV5-6, the J gene TRBJ2-1; 13 nucleotides align to TRBD2. Germline CDR1 reads SGHDT; CDR2 reads YYEEEE. CDR3 length: 16 residues. V shed 2 bases, J shed 8 bases, and the junction held 7 bases outside the gene matches. The CDR3: CASSFRTSGRSHEQFF. For the CDR3, the DNA is TGTGCCAGCAGCTTCCGGACTAGCGGGAGATCCCATGAGCAGTTCTTC.

The chain has TRBV30 and TRBJ2-3, with 11 bases identical to TRBD2. Germline assignment: CDR1 GTSNPN and CDR2 SVGIG (reference sequence). Germline trimming cut 3 bases from V and 2 bases from J; bases unmatched to any gene: 10. This CDR3 contains 17 residues. The chain's CDR3 is CAWRPPLAGGPTDTQYF. DNA for the CDR3: TGTGCCTGGAGACCGCCTCTAGCGGGGGGCCCCACAGATACGCAGTATTTT.

This clonotype has just one count. This chain uses TRBV6-1 with TRBJ2-7; 7 nucleotides align to TRBD1. The CDR3 sequence is 15 residues long. In germline, CDR1 is MNHNS, CDR2 SASEGT. With V trimmed by 2 bases and J by 2 bases, 6 bases remained unmatched. This CDR3 is CASSEIATGTYEQYF. The CDR3 DNA is TGTGCCAGCAGTGAAATCGCGACAGGGACCTACGAGCAGTACTTC.

This chain joins TRBV11-1 and TRBJ2-3, with 8 bases identical to TRBD2. Germline V gene sequence: CDR1 SGHAT, CDR2 FQDESV (reference sequence). V shed 0 bases and J 6 bases; nucleotides not matched to a gene: 5. CDR3 length: 15 amino acids. CDR3 loop: CASSLALRLADTQYF. In nucleotides, the CDR3 is TGTGCCAGCAGCTTAGCGCTGAGACTAGCGGATACGCAGTATTTT.

This clonotype was observed a few times. This chain connects TRBV5-1 to TRBJ1-2; 9 bases are a match to TRBD1. Germline V gene data show CDR1 as SGHRS and CDR2 as YFSETQ. This CDR3 spans 14 amino acids. The junction had 3 bases not matched to a gene; V was cut back by 1 base and J by 5 bases. The CDR3 spells CASSLRQGEYGYTF. The CDR3 nucleotides read TGCGCCAGCAGCTTGAGACAGGGGGAGTATGGCTACACCTTC.

This clonotype was counted between two and nine times. The genes are TRBV6-5 and TRBJ1-1; D call uncertain. CDR1 and CDR2 from the germline V gene are MNHEY and SVGAGI. This CDR3 is built from 13 residues. The V end lost 0 bases, the J end lost 5 bases, and 7 bases lay between the germline ends. The DNA for the CDR3 is TGTGCCAGCAGTTACTCGTGGCAGACTGAAGCTTTCTTT. Protein: CASSYSWQTEAFF.

The genes are TRBV5-5 and TRBJ2-1; 10 nucleotides match TRBD2. This CDR3 is 15 amino acids long. Germline trimming cut 4 bases from V and 10 bases from J; bases unmatched to any gene: 11. In germline, CDR1 is SGHKS, CDR2 YYEKEE (reference sequence). The CDR3 protein is CASSPSGRAWEEQFF. The CDR3 nucleotides are TGTGCCAGCAGCCCAAGCGGGAGGGCCTGGGAAGAGCAGTTCTTC.

The chain uses TRBV12-3 or TRBV12-4 and TRBJ2-5; D may correspond to TRBD1 or TRBD2 (5 bases each). This CDR3 has 16 residues. V shed 6 bases and J shed 9 bases, with 26 bases lying between them. The CDR3 DNA follows: TGTGCCAGCAGGCGCGATGACAGAATCCTTGGGGGACCCCAGTACTTC. Translating gives CASRRDDRILGGPQYF.